Following are 16 T cell receptor beta chains from one sample sequenced in a study of cytomegalovirus exposure and HLA in healthy donors. The PCR made use of 60 Vbeta and 13 Jbeta primers. Clones were sequenced by immunoSEQ multiplex PCR, and TCRdb holds only the in-frame ones, with some missing. The sample lists 150,000 to 200,000 clones; 70% to 85% were seen once. The source material was PBMCs. The receptors were sampled from a woman aged 30 to 39 in good health and CMV-seropositive.

This chain uses TRBV30 with TRBJ2-7; 7 nucleotides match TRBD1. The CDR3 length is 13 residues. The J segment lost 2 bases and the V segment lost 4 bases, leaving 5 bases of the junction unmatched. The germline V gene encodes CDR1 GTSNPN and CDR2 SVGIG (reference sequence). The CDR3 DNA sequence: TGTGCCTGGACGGGACAGTATACCTACGAGCAGTACTTC. It is translated as CAWTGQYTYEQYF.

This clone was observed a handful of times. Written as DNA, the CDR3 is TGCGCCAGCAGCCAAGAAGGGGGACAGGGGGACCTGAACACTGAAGCTTTCTTT. It is translated as CASSQEGGQGDLNTEAFF. The V call is TRBV4-3, the J call TRBJ1-1; 11 nucleotides line up with TRBD1. The ends lost 0 bases at V and 0 bases at J; junction bases unmatched: 6. The CDR3 has 18 residues. The germline V gene encodes CDR1 LGHNA and CDR2 YSLEER.

The chain is built from TRBV30 and TRBJ2-1, with D possibly TRBD2 on 6 matching bases. Trimming removed 5 bases at V and 6 bases at J, with 11 bases between. This CDR3 spans 12 amino acids. CDR1 and CDR2 (germline): GTSNPN, SVGIG (reference sequence). CDR3 loop: CAWAGLSNEQFF. In nucleotides, the CDR3 is TGTGCCTGGGCGGGACTTTCCAATGAGCAGTTCTTC.

The V and J genes are TRBV5-1 and TRBJ2-1; the D gene is possibly TRBD1 (5 bases). The V end lost 0 bases, the J end lost 0 bases, and 13 bases lay between the germline ends. The CDR3 contains 17 residues. The germline gives CDR1 SGHRS, CDR2 YFSETQ. The CDR3 sequence: CASSLAYRTSSYNEQFF. In nucleotides, the CDR3 is TGCGCCAGCAGCTTGGCCTACAGGACGAGCTCCTACAATGAGCAGTTCTTC.

J is TRBJ2-5 and V is TRBV4-1; 10 nucleotides agree with TRBD2. Trimming took 0 bases from V and 5 from J; bases not matched to a gene: 9. The germline V gene has CDR1 MGHRA and CDR2 YSYEKL. This CDR3 comprises 17 residues. The CDR3 region is CASSQEGSGRAMETQYF. In DNA form, the CDR3 reads TGCGCCAGCAGCCAAGAAGGAAGCGGGAGGGCGATGGAGACCCAGTACTTC.

The chain links TRBV5-4 to TRBJ2-3, with TRBD1 as a possible D gene (6 bases). This CDR3 has 15 residues. Germline CDR1 SGHNT, CDR2 YYREEE (reference sequence). Between the trimmed V and J ends, which lost 5 bases and 0 bases, there was a span of 13 bases. DNA for the CDR3: TGTGCCAGCAGACGAACAGGGTCAAGCACAGATACGCAGTATTTT. This translates into CASRRTGSSTDTQYF.

This chain connects TRBV5-1 to TRBJ1-2; the match to TRBD1 covers 8 bases. CDR3 size: 18 residues. CDR1 and CDR2 (germline): SGHRS, YFSETQ. V was pared by 3 bases and J by 5 bases, with 18 bases of the junction left unmatched. CDR3 in amino acids: CASSSTPGGGRGPYGYTF. CDR3 nucleotides: TGCGCCAGCAGCTCGACCCCGGGTGGCGGCAGGGGGCCGTATGGCTACACCTTC.

The chain joins TRBV4-3 to TRBJ1-2; tentative D call: TRBD1 (6 bases). Trimming pared 0 bases from V and 4 bases from J, leaving 12 bases between. The CDR3 extends over 15 amino acids. CDR1 and CDR2 from the germline V gene are LGHNA and YSLEER. Written as DNA, the CDR3 is TGCGCCAGCAGCCAAGATTCTGGGGGCCTCTATGGCTACACCTTC. Protein product: CASSQDSGGLYGYTF.

V usage is TRBV4-3 and J usage is TRBJ1-3; D is unclear. The CDR3 is 14 residues long. Between the trimmed V and J ends, which lost 4 bases and 4 bases, there was a span of 11 bases. CDR1 is LGHNA and CDR2 is YSLEER in the germline V gene. Written as DNA, the CDR3 is TGCGCCAGCAGCCCAGCACGGGAAGGAAACACCATATATTTT. It codes for CASSPAREGNTIYF.

CDR3 in amino acids: CASSHGGQDSLAKNIQYF. The CDR3 region has the DNA TGTGCCAGCAGCCACGGGGGGCAGGACAGCCTAGCCAAAAACATTCAGTACTTC. The rearrangement uses TRBV14 and TRBJ2-4; perhaps TRBD2 as D (7 bases). The length of the CDR3 is 18 residues. With 3 bases removed from V and 0 bases from J, the gap between germline ends came to 18 bases. Germline V gives CDR1 SGHDN, CDR2 FVKESK.

In this sample, this clone turned up a few times. The chain has TRBV4-1 and TRBJ2-4; maybe TRBD1 (5 bases). The germline V gene has CDR1 MGHRA and CDR2 YSYEKL. The CDR3 totals 15 residues. Trimming cost V 5 bases and J 11 bases, with 22 bases left between them. CDR3 in amino acids: CASSSQNKGVPVQYF. The CDR3 DNA is TGCGCCAGCAGCTCACAAAACAAAGGGGTCCCCGTTCAGTACTTC.

The chain combines TRBV19 with TRBJ2-1; 10 bases line up with TRBD2. Losses at the gene ends were 4 bases for V and 8 bases for J; bases not matched to a gene: 8. Germline CDR1 LNHDA, CDR2 SQIVND (reference sequence). The CDR3 is 15 amino acids. This CDR3 reads CASSTSGRAADEQFF. The DNA for the CDR3 is TGTGCCAGTAGTACGAGCGGGAGGGCCGCGGATGAGCAGTTCTTC. Filled out from reference TRBV19 and TRBJ2-1, the complete variable domain reads DGGITQSPKYLFRKEGQNVTLSCEQNLNHDAMYWYRQDPGQGLRLIYYSQIVNDFQKGDIAEGYSVSREKKESFPLTVTSAQKNPTAFYLCASSTSGRAADEQFFGPGTRLTVL.

This clone was seen repeatedly, ten times or more. V and J are TRBV6-5 and TRBJ2-7, with 7 positions matching TRBD2. Germline V CDR1 and CDR2: MNHEY, SVGAGI. Trimming removed 0 bases from V and 3 bases from J; junction bases left unmatched: 8. The CDR3 has 16 amino acids. Here the CDR3 DNA reads TGTGCCAGCAGTTACTCGCGGTCCAGCGGGGACTACGAGCAGTACTTC. It yields the protein CASSYSRSSGDYEQYF.

The chain carries TRBV19 and TRBJ1-6, with 7 bases matching TRBD1. There are 14 residues in the CDR3. With 3 bases clipped from V and 7 bases from J, the junction kept 3 bases outside the gene matches. Germline V lookup: CDR1 LNHDA, CDR2 SQIVND (reference sequence). CDR3 loop: CASSIRDRNSPLHF. CDR3 bases: TGTGCCAGTAGTATTCGGGACAGAAATTCACCCCTCCACTTT.

This clone was counted once. V usage is TRBV7-9 and J usage is TRBJ1-1; D possibly corresponds to TRBD1 (5 bases). The CDR3 totals 18 residues. Trimming removed 5 bases at V and 5 bases at J, with 27 bases between. The V gene's germline CDR1 is SEHNR and CDR2 FQNEAQ (reference sequence). The CDR3 DNA sequence: TGTGCCAGCAGCCGGAGGGGCGGCTTTGAGTTGGGGTCGACTGAAGCTTTCTTT. Translated: CASSRRGGFELGSTEAFF.

This clone was recorded a few times. Other DNA sequences of this sample code for an identical CDR3. The J gene is TRBJ1-4, the V gene TRBV4-1, with D possibly matching TRBD1 (5 bases). The CDR3 loop spans 14 amino acids. Trimming took off 4 bases at V and 8 bases at J, with 14 bases between the two ends. Germline V gene data show CDR1 as MGHRA and CDR2 as YSYEKL. The DNA of the CDR3 is TGCGCCAGCAGCCGTACGGGGGTGAACGAAAAACTGTTTTTT. Its protein product is CASSRTGVNEKLFF.